This record concerns one TCR beta chain sequence. Sequencing was performed with immunoSEQ multiplex PCR; in TCRdb, only in-frame clones are kept and a portion is missing. The table lists 110,000 or so clones, about 84% of them singletons, with 4% to 6% in the top ten. These data are taken from a study of cytomegalovirus exposure and HLA in healthy donors. The donors were part of the validation cohort of 120 subjects. That cohort was separate from the first cohort, which comprised fewer than 800 subjects. Unmatched junction bases numbered 1, after V lost 2 bases and J lost 2 bases. The CDR3 spans 13 residues. Germline V gene lookup returns CDR1 SGHRS and CDR2 YFSETQ.

This TCR was sampled from a man aged 18-30 years in good health and CMV-seronegative. The chain has TRBV5-1 and TRBJ2-7; 7 nucleotides agree with TRBD2. The source material was PBMCs. The CDR3, as DNA: TGCGCCAGCAGCTTAGGGACTACCTACGAGCAGTACTTC. Translating gives CASSLGTTYEQYF.